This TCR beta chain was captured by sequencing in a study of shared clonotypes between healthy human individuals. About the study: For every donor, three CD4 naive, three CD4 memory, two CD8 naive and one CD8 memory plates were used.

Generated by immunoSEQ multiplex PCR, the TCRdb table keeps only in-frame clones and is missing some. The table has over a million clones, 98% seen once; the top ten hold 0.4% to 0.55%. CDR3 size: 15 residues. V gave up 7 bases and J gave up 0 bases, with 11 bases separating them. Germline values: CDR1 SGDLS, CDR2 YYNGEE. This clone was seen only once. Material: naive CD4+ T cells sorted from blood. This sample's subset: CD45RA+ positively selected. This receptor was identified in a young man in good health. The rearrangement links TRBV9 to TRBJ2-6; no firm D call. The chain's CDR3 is CASRNGRSGANVLTF. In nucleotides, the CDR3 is TGTGCCAGCCGGAACGGCCGCTCTGGGGCCAACGTCCTGACTTTC.